Following are 30 T cell receptor beta chains from one sample sequenced in a study of tumor-infiltrating lymphocytes in primary liver carcinoma. Investigators took RNA and DNA out together from about 20-30 mg of unsorted bulk tissue. Constant-region priming of about 0.5 ug total RNA yielded TCR beta cDNA. Libraries for TCR beta were built through three nested multiplex PCR rounds, which together made up a slightly modified ARM-PCR procedure. The first two PCR rounds used TRBV1-TRBV30 forward primers with a C-beta reverse primer, nine to ten cycles each. TCRdb reanalysed the multiplex PCR reads using MiXCR and keeps one entry per CDR3 protein. Of 100,000 to 150,000 distinct CDR3 sequences listed, 64% were seen once; the top ten hold less than 10%. The source material was liver tumor tissue from sampling region 3. Subset indicated: tumor region T3, left-lateral pole. These receptors originate from a woman aged 55-75 years with primary liver carcinoma and hepatitis B virus infection.

The chain is built from TRBV20-1 and TRBJ1-2, with D perhaps matching TRBD1 (5 bases). CDR3 length: 16 amino acids. The V gene's germline CDR1 is DFQATT and CDR2 SNEGSKA (reference sequence). Trimming cost V 0 bases and J 5 bases, with 19 bases left between them. The CDR3 DNA reads as TGCAGTGCTAGAGATGGCGCAGGGCGGGAGCTATATGGCTACACCTTC. This translates into CSARDGAGRELYGYTF.

The rearrangement joins TRBV29-1 to TRBJ2-3; 8 nucleotides align to TRBD1. The germline V gene encodes CDR1 SQVTM and CDR2 ANQGSEA. The CDR3 spans 14 residues. With 4 bases clipped from V and 5 bases from J, the junction kept 8 bases outside the gene matches. The CDR3 sequence is CSVGDRTLVDTQYF. DNA of the CDR3: TGCAGCGTTGGGGACAGGACTCTCGTAGATACGCAGTATTTT.

The chain carries TRBV6-2 or TRBV6-3 and TRBJ2-1, with 8 bases aligning to TRBD2. V lost 4 bases to trimming and J lost 6 bases; unmatched junction nucleotides: 11. CDR1 and CDR2 from the germline V gene are MNHEY and SVGEGT. CDR3 size: 16 residues. In DNA, the CDR3 is TGTGCCAGCAGTTCCCGGGGTAGCGGGACTCCCAATGAGCAGTTCTTC. It specifies CASSSRGSGTPNEQFF.

This clonotype was observed at least ten times. The V gene is TRBV12-3 or TRBV12-4, the J gene TRBJ2-1; no reliable D call. V was trimmed by 7 bases and J by 2 bases, leaving 15 bases between them. There are 15 residues in the CDR3. CDR3 sequence: CASTKTSRAYNEQFF. The CDR3 DNA reads as TGTGCCAGCACCAAGACGAGTAGAGCCTACAATGAGCAGTTCTTC.

This clonotype was observed once. The chain combines TRBV6-2 or TRBV6-3 with TRBJ2-6; the match to TRBD1 covers 7 bases. Per the germline V gene, CDR1 is MNHEY and CDR2 is SVGEGT. CDR3 length equals 14 residues. DNA for the CDR3: TGTGTCAACAGTAGACAGGGTGGGGCCAACGTCCTGACTTTC. It is translated as CVNSRQGGANVLTF.

This clonotype was counted at least ten times. The CDR3 DNA reads as TGTGCCAGCAGCATCAGGGGGGCAAACCAAGAGACCCAGTACTTC. Its translation is CASSIRGANQETQYF. V gene TRBV5-6 combines with J gene TRBJ2-5; possible D gene TRBD1, 7 bases. The V and J ends lost 4 bases and 0 bases respectively, with 13 bases between them. Looked up from germline, CDR1 is SGHDT and CDR2 is YYEEEE. This CDR3 comprises 15 residues.

A note on this clonotype: No conserved phenylalanine or tryptophan is present at the end of the CDR3, so a read error is the likely explanation. V usage is TRBV6-5 and J usage is TRBJ2-1; 7 bases fit TRBD2. There are 15 residues in the CDR3. The V gene end was trimmed by 6 bases and the J gene end by 6 bases; junction bases not matched to a gene: 11. Germline lookup yields CDR1 MNHEY and CDR2 SVGAGI. The DNA of the CDR3 is TGTGCCAGCAGGGGAGGGACCTCCAACCCCAATGAGCAGTTCAAC. The encoded protein is CASRGGTSNPNEQFN.

At least ten counts were recorded for this clonotype. The J gene is TRBJ2-7, the V gene TRBV5-5; no clear D gene. Trimming removed 4 bases at V and 5 bases at J, with 13 bases between. The CDR3 consists of 13 residues. Per the germline V gene, CDR1 is SGHKS and CDR2 is YYEKEE (reference sequence). This CDR3 is CASSLIHQDEQYF. The CDR3 DNA is TGTGCCAGCAGCCTAATTCACCAGGACGAGCAGTACTTC.

The chain joins TRBV5-4 to TRBJ2-1, with a tentative D call TRBD2 (6 bases). Germline lookup yields CDR1 SGHNT and CDR2 YYREEE (reference sequence). Trimming took 0 bases from V and 7 from J, leaving 17 bases between them. This CDR3 region has 16 residues. The CDR3 region is CASSLGAGTGNNEQFF. CDR3 DNA: TGTGCCAGCAGCTTGGGGGCCGGGACTGGCAATAATGAGCAGTTCTTC. Filled out from reference TRBV5-4 and TRBJ2-1, the complete variable domain reads ETGVTQSPTHLIKTRGQQVTLRCSSQSGHNTVSWYQQALGQGPQFIFQYYREEENGRGNFPPRFSGLQFPNYSSELNVNALELDDSALYLCASSLGAGTGNNEQFFGPGTRLTVL.

This clonotype was seen at least ten times. CDR3 coding DNA: TGTGCCAGCAGCCTTCTGACAGGGGGCCTTAGTGAAGCTTTCTTT. The encoded protein is CASSLLTGGLSEAFF. The rearrangement joins TRBV14 to TRBJ1-1; 10 bases are shared with TRBD1. In germline, CDR1 is SGHDN, CDR2 FVKESK. V shed 4 bases, J shed 7 bases, and the junction held 9 bases outside the gene matches. The CDR3 extends over 15 amino acids.

A remark on this clonotype: This may stem from a read error, because a much larger clone lies one nucleotide away. The V and J genes are TRBV28 and TRBJ1-2, with D possibly being TRBD1 (6 bases). Trimming stripped 2 bases from V and 11 bases from J, with 15 bases between. The CDR3 has 13 residues. The germline V gene encodes CDR1 MDHEN and CDR2 SYDVKM. The CDR3 is CASSLGGKPIYTF. In DNA form, the CDR3 reads TGTGCCAGCAGTTTAGGGGGCAAGCCTATATACACCTTC.

Worth noting for this clonotype: The junction departs from germline at one end; a sequencing error may be responsible. This chain joins TRBV11-2 and TRBJ2-5; 7 bases are shared with TRBD2. The CDR3 totals 15 residues. The V gene's germline CDR1 is SGHAT and CDR2 FQNNGV. CDR3 sequence: CACSSRTRSQEAQYF. CDR3 nucleotide sequence: TGTGCCTGCAGCTCAAGGACTAGATCACAAGAGGCCCAGTACTTC.

About this clonotype: This clone may be a read error of a much larger clone one base away. V and J are TRBV28 and TRBJ2-1; 8 bases match TRBD2. V shed 3 bases, J shed 8 bases, and the junction held 21 bases outside the gene matches. The CDR3 length is 19 residues. CDR1 and CDR2 from the germline V gene are MDHEN and SYDVKM. The CDR3 here is CASSFLAGLLKGANYEQFF. The CDR3 nucleotides are TGTGCCAGCAGTTTCCTAGCGGGCTTACTAAAAGGGGCTAACTATGAGCAGTTCTTC.

This clonotype was seen a handful of times. This chain joins TRBV28 and TRBJ2-5, with D possibly matching TRBD2 (5 bases). The CDR3 length is 13 residues. The germline V and J ends were trimmed by 6 bases and 5 bases, with 13 bases remaining between them. Per germline, CDR1 MDHEN and CDR2 SYDVKM. CDR3 loop: CASRKWESETQYF. Here the CDR3 DNA reads TGTGCCAGCAGGAAGTGGGAGTCGGAGACCCAGTACTTC. Full variable domain (rest looked up from reference TRBV28 and TRBJ2-5): DVKVTQSSRYLVKRTGEKVFLECVQDMDHENMFWYRQDPGLGLRLIYFSYDVKMKEKGDIPEGYSVSREKKERFSLILESASTNQTSMYLCASRKWESETQYFGPGTRLLVL.

With regard to this clonotype: This may stem from a read error, because a much larger clone lies one nucleotide away. J is TRBJ2-3 and V is TRBV5-6; possibly TRBD1 or TRBD2 for D (5 bases each). The CDR3 covers 18 residues. Trimming cost V 5 bases and J 6 bases, with 28 bases left between them. Germline V gene sequence: CDR1 SGHDT, CDR2 YYEEEE. The CDR3 coding sequence is TGTGCCAGCAGGCAGGGACCGCGCTATAGCGACCAACGGGATACGCAGTATTTT. Translating gives CASRQGPRYSDQRDTQYF.

As to this clonotype: It may be a read error: a sequence one base away is much more abundant. The rearrangement uses TRBV5-4 and TRBJ2-1; D uncertain. The CDR3 consists of 15 residues. The germline CDR1 and CDR2 sequences are SGHNT and YYREEE (reference sequence). CDR3 DNA sequence: TGTGCCAGCAGCTTAGGCGGCAACCTATACAATGAGCTGTTCTTC. Its translation is CASSLGGNLYNELFF.

Remarks on this clonotype: A much larger clone differs from this one at a single base, so this may be a read error. The genes are TRBV2 and TRBJ1-2; D possibly corresponds to TRBD1 (6 bases). The CDR3 is made up of 14 amino acids. V shed 2 bases and J shed 4 bases, with 11 bases lying between them. Germline CDR1 and CDR2: SNHLY and FYNNEI. The CDR3 DNA follows: TGTGCCAGCAGTGAAAGGGACAAGGGCTATGGCTACACCTTC. Translating it yields CASSERDKGYGYTF.

Of note for this clonotype: An end of the junction does not agree with germline; a read error may underlie this. The V gene is TRBV12-3 or TRBV12-4, the J gene TRBJ1-2; tentative D call: TRBD1 (5 bases). This CDR3 is 16 amino acids long. CDR3 DNA sequence: TGTGCCAGCAGCTTAGCGCGGGGAGGGGTAAACTATGGCTACACCTTC. Protein: CASSLARGGVNYGYTF.

A remark on this clonotype: Its ends do not fully match the called genes, so a read error is possible. This rearrangement joins TRBV11-2 to TRBJ2-1, with D possibly being TRBD2 (5 bases). There are 17 residues in the CDR3. CDR1 and CDR2 from the germline V gene are SGHAT and FQNNGV. The CDR3 DNA reads TGTGCCAGCAGCCCTCTAGCCGGAGGCGGTTCCTACCATGAGCAGTTCTTC. Protein product: CASSPLAGGGSYHEQFF.

As to this clonotype: Possible read error: a much larger clone is one base away. CDR3 DNA: TGTGCCAGCAGCCAATATGTCGGCACTGATACGCAGTATTTT. Translated, it gives CASSQYVGTDTQYF. The chain carries TRBV14 and TRBJ2-3; D uncertain. Germline values: CDR1 SGHDN, CDR2 FVKESK. This CDR3 is built from 14 residues.

The V gene is TRBV20-1, the J gene TRBJ2-1; 8 positions agree with TRBD1. V shed 5 bases and J 14 bases; nucleotides not matched to a gene: 11. The CDR3 contains 12 residues. Germline-derived CDR1 and CDR2 are DFQATT and SNEGSKA (reference sequence). CDR3: CSAPYQGAFKFF. In DNA, the CDR3 is TGCAGTGCTCCCTACCAGGGGGCTTTTAAGTTCTTC.

About this clonotype: Germline is not matched at one junction end, which may reflect a read error. V and J are TRBV11-2 and TRBJ2-3, with a tentative D call TRBD2 (5 bases). Germline V gene sequence: CDR1 SGHAT, CDR2 FQNNGV. This CDR3 is built from 13 residues. DNA for the CDR3: TGTGCCAGTAGCCTGCGACGGAGGAATACGGAGTATTTT. This encodes CASSLRRRNTEYF. Supplemented by reference TRBV11-2 and TRBJ2-3, the full variable domain reads EAGVAQSPRYKIIEKRQSVAFWCNPISGHATLYWYQQILGQGPKLLIQFQNNGVVDDSQLPKDRFSAERLKGVDSTLKIQPAKLEDSAVYLCASSLRRRNTEYFGPGTRLTVL.

Many counts were recorded for this clonotype. The genes are TRBV5-6 and TRBJ2-7, with 7 bases lining up with TRBD1. Trimming took 2 bases from V and 1 from J; bases not matched to a gene: 6. The CDR3 loop spans 15 amino acids. The V gene's germline CDR1 is SGHDT and CDR2 YYEEEE. CDR3 sequence (DNA): TGTGCCAGCAGCTTCAGAGGGACAGCTTCCTACGAGCAGTACTTC. It codes for CASSFRGTASYEQYF.

The gene calls are TRBV12-3 or TRBV12-4 and TRBJ2-5; D is ambiguous. The V gene lost 9 bases and the J gene lost 4 bases, with 6 bases spanning the gap. This CDR3 has 10 amino acids. The CDR3 DNA reads TGTGCCAGTATCCTAGAGACCCAGTACTTC. Amino acid sequence: CASILETQYF.

On this clonotype itself: Because the CDR3 is missing its conserved closing phenylalanine or tryptophan, this is likely a read error. The J gene is TRBJ1-2, the V gene TRBV28; unclear D gene. The ends were cut back, 2 bases at V and 3 bases at J, with 10 bases in the middle. This CDR3 has 14 amino acids. Germline values: CDR1 MDHEN, CDR2 SYDVKM. The CDR3 protein is CASSLTEGYYGYTL. The CDR3 region has the DNA TGTGCCAGCAGTTTAACGGAGGGCTACTATGGCTACACCTTA.

As concerns this clonotype: This may come from a read error, since a much larger clone is one base off. J is TRBJ2-1 and V is TRBV14; D is possibly TRBD1 (6 bases). Germline V CDR1 and CDR2: SGHDN, FVKESK. V gave up 3 bases and J gave up 2 bases, with 11 bases separating them. The CDR3 loop spans 15 amino acids. CDR3 sequence (DNA): TGTGCCAGCAGCCATACAGGGTACGCCTACAATGAGCAGTTCTTC. Amino acids: CASSHTGYAYNEQFF. The full variable domain, in which reference TRBV14 and TRBJ2-1 provide the parts outside the CDR3, is EAGVTQFPSHSVIEKGQTVTLRCDPISGHDNLYWYRRVMGKEIKFLLHFVKESKQDESGMPNNRFLAERTGGTYSTLKVQPAELEDSGVYFCASSHTGYAYNEQFFGPGTRLTVL.

V gene TRBV6-5 combines with J gene TRBJ1-2, with TRBD1 as a possible D gene (5 bases). Germline values: CDR1 MNHEY, CDR2 SVGAGI. The CDR3 length is 14 residues. The CDR3 spells CISSAQYGRDGYTF. CDR3 DNA sequence: TGTATCAGCAGCGCCCAGTATGGCAGGGATGGCTACACCTTC.

Of note for this clonotype: The CDR3 ends on some other residue instead of the conserved phenylalanine or tryptophan, so this is likely a read error. The chain links TRBV5-6 to TRBJ2-7; either TRBD1 or TRBD2 may supply D (5 bases each). CDR1 is SGHDT and CDR2 is YYEEEE in the germline V gene. Between the trimmed V and J ends, which lost 0 bases and 7 bases, there was a span of 20 bases. The CDR3 contains 16 residues. As DNA, the CDR3 is TGTGCCAGCAGCTTGGATGGGGGAGATCACTCTTATGAGCAGTACTCC. Translated: CASSLDGGDHSYEQYS.

This clonotype was seen more than once but under ten times. A much more abundant neighbour one base away suggests this may be a read error. V usage is TRBV6-1 and J usage is TRBJ1-5, with 7 bases identical to TRBD1. This CDR3 has 16 amino acids. Germline CDR1 MNHNS, CDR2 SASEGT. CDR3 amino acids: CASTPARGGSNQSQHF. CDR3 bases: TGTGCCAGCACCCCGGCCAGGGGGGGTAGCAATCAGTCCCAGCATTTT.

The chain combines TRBV6-1 with TRBJ2-5; the D gene is possibly TRBD2 (6 bases). V was trimmed by 5 bases and J by 5 bases, leaving 18 bases between them. The CDR3 has 15 amino acids. Germline V gives CDR1 MNHNS, CDR2 SASEGT. The CDR3 region has the DNA TGTGCCAGCAGTTCGGGACTTCCGGGTTTGGAGACCCAGTACTTC. This gives the protein CASSSGLPGLETQYF.